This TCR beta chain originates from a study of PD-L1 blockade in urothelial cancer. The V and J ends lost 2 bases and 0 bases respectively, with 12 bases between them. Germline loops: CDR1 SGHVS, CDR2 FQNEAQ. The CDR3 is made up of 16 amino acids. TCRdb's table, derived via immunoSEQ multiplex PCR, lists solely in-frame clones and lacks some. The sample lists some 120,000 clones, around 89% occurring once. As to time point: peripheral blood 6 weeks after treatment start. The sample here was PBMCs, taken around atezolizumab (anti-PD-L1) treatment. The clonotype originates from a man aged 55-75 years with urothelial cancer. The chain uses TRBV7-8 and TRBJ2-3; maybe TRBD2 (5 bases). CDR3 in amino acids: CASSLRAGQSTDTQYF. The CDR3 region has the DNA TGTGCCAGCAGCTTACGCGCGGGCCAAAGCACAGATACGCAGTATTTT.